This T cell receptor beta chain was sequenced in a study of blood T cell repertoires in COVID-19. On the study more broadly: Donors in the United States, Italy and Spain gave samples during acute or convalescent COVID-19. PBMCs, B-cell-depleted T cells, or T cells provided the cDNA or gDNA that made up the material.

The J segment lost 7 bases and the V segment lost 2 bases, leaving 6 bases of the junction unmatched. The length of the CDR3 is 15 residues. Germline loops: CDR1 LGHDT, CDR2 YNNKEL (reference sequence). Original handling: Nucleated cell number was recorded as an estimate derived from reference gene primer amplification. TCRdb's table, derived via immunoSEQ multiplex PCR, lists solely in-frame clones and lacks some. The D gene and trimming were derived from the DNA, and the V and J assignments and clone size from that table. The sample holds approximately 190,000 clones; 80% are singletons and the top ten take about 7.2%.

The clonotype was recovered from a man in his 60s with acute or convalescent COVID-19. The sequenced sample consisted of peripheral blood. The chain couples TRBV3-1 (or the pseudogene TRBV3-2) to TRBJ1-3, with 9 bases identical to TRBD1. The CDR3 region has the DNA TGTGCCAGCAGCCAATGGGACAGGGAAAGGAACACCATATATTTT. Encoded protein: CASSQWDRERNTIYF.